Following are 21 T cell receptor beta chains from one sample sequenced in a study of cytomegalovirus exposure and HLA in healthy donors. The assay was immunoSEQ multiplex PCR, and TCRdb's table has in-frame clones only and misses some. The sample shows approximately 160,000 clones, just under 85% of them seen only once. Source material: PBMCs. The receptor set was obtained from a man under 40 in good health and CMV-seropositive.

The gene calls are TRBV27 and TRBJ2-1; D is perhaps TRBD2 (6 bases). The germline V gene encodes CDR1 MNHEY and CDR2 SMNVEV (reference sequence). Trimming left V 2 bases short and J 6 bases short, with 14 bases between. The CDR3 contains 15 residues. In DNA form, the CDR3 reads TGTGCCAGCAGTTTAATAGCGGACCCTTTCAATGAGCAGTTCTTC. Translating it yields CASSLIADPFNEQFF.

J is TRBJ2-5 and V is TRBV4-1; a weak D match, TRBD1 (5 bases). V was clipped by 0 bases and J by 6 bases, with 14 bases between them. Germline loops: CDR1 MGHRA, CDR2 YSYEKL. The CDR3 contains 15 residues. CDR3 residues: CASSQETLGVQTQYF. CDR3 coding DNA: TGCGCCAGCAGCCAAGAAACCCTAGGGGTCCAGACCCAGTACTTC.

V usage is TRBV2 and J usage is TRBJ2-7; 9 bases match TRBD2. Per the germline V gene, CDR1 is SNHLY and CDR2 is FYNNEI. There are 16 residues in the CDR3. V gave up 3 bases and J gave up 1 base; unmatched junction bases: 7. This CDR3 is CASSENSGGLSYEQYF. CDR3 nucleotides: TGTGCCAGCAGTGAGAATAGCGGGGGTTTATCCTACGAGCAGTACTTC.

The V call is TRBV9, the J call TRBJ2-7, with D perhaps matching TRBD2 (6 bases). Trimming left V 0 bases short and J 4 bases short, with 17 bases between. The CDR3 runs to 16 residues. CDR1 SGDLS and CDR2 YYNGEE come from the germline V gene. The CDR3 sequence: CASSVGLFGGVYEQYF. As DNA, the CDR3 is TGTGCCAGCAGCGTAGGACTCTTCGGCGGGGTTTACGAGCAGTACTTC.

The chain combines TRBV19 with TRBJ1-1, with D possibly being TRBD1 (5 bases). The length of the CDR3 is 14 residues. Per germline, CDR1 LNHDA and CDR2 SQIVND (reference sequence). The germline V and J ends were trimmed by 1 base and 10 bases, with 16 bases remaining between them. The CDR3 loop is CASSIAPGGTRAFF. In nucleotides, the CDR3 is TGTGCCAGTAGTATAGCCCCTGGGGGGACGAGAGCTTTCTTT.

The V call is TRBV9, the J call TRBJ2-6; D possibly corresponds to TRBD1 (6 bases). V was shortened by 4 bases and J by 1 base, with 18 bases between the two germline ends. The CDR3 contains 18 residues. Germline values: CDR1 SGDLS, CDR2 YYNGEE. CDR3 coding DNA: TGTGCCAGCAGCTTCGAACGGGACATGTCTTCTGGGGCCAACGTCCTGACTTTC. This codes for CASSFERDMSSGANVLTF.

This chain joins TRBV5-1 and TRBJ1-1, with 7 bases matching TRBD1. In germline, CDR1 is SGHRS, CDR2 YFSETQ. Losses at the gene ends were 1 base for V and 3 bases for J; bases not matched to a gene: 3. This CDR3 is built from 14 residues. DNA for the CDR3: TGCGCCAGCAGCTTGCCCAGGGGGGACACTGAAGCTTTCTTT. Translation: CASSLPRGDTEAFF.

The rearrangement links TRBV5-6 to TRBJ2-7, with 7 nucleotides matching TRBD1. Germline assignment: CDR1 SGHDT and CDR2 YYEEEE. There are 14 residues in the CDR3. Trimming removed 4 bases from V and 4 bases from J; junction bases left unmatched: 8. CDR3: CASSPWTGFYEQYF. CDR3 DNA sequence: TGTGCCAGCAGCCCGTGGACAGGATTTTACGAGCAGTACTTC.

The J gene is TRBJ2-7, the V gene TRBV7-2; 9 nucleotides match TRBD1. Trimming took 1 base from V and 3 from J; bases not matched to a gene: 4. This CDR3 contains 15 residues. CDR1 is SGHTA, CDR2 FQGNSA, per germline. The CDR3, as DNA: TGTGCCAGCAGCTTAGGACAGGGGGTATACTACGAGCAGTACTTC. This sequence encodes CASSLGQGVYYEQYF.

The rearrangement uses TRBV7-3 and TRBJ2-1; D is possibly TRBD2 (5 bases). The V gene's germline CDR1 is SGHTA and CDR2 FQGTGA. The CDR3 is 15 residues long. Trimming removed 3 bases at V and 1 base at J, with 10 bases between. The CDR3, as DNA: TGTGCCAGCAGCTTCGAGGGTAGGTCCTACAATGAGCAGTTCTTC. It specifies CASSFEGRSYNEQFF.

CDR3 sequence reads: CASSLVTSGDGELFF. CDR3 DNA sequence: TGCGCCAGCAGCTTGGTGACTAGCGGGGACGGGGAGCTGTTTTTT. This sequence joins TRBV5-1 and TRBJ2-2; 11 bases agree with TRBD2. Trimming cost V 0 bases and J 7 bases; bases outside gene matches: 2. This CDR3 contains 15 residues. In germline, CDR1 is SGHRS, CDR2 YFSETQ.

The chain has TRBV4-1 and TRBJ2-1; tentative D call: TRBD1 (7 bases). V was cut by 4 bases and J by 8 bases, with 18 bases left in between. CDR3 size: 15 residues. Germline CDR1 reads MGHRA; CDR2 reads YSYEKL. The CDR3 here is CASSPLARGPYEQFF. The CDR3 region has the DNA TGCGCCAGCAGCCCCCTAGCGAGGGGGCCGTATGAGCAGTTCTTC.

The chain couples TRBV11-3 to TRBJ2-3, with 10 nucleotides matching TRBD2. Germline-derived CDR1 and CDR2 are SGHNT and YENEEA. This CDR3 has 15 residues. Trimming removed 4 bases from V and 5 bases from J; junction bases left unmatched: 6. CDR3 region: CASSSSGGVLDTQYF. CDR3 in DNA: TGTGCCAGCAGCTCAAGCGGGGGGGTTCTAGATACGCAGTATTTT.

A few counts support this clone. The chain links TRBV5-1 to TRBJ2-5; D call uncertain. The CDR3 totals 13 residues. Per the germline V gene, CDR1 is SGHRS and CDR2 is YFSETQ. Deletions cut 2 bases from V and 2 bases from J, with 7 bases between. The CDR3 loop is CASSFGLQETQYF. The CDR3 region has the DNA TGCGCCAGCAGCTTTGGCCTTCAAGAGACCCAGTACTTC.

The chain uses TRBV14 and TRBJ1-5, with D hard to call. The CDR3 loop spans 14 amino acids. V lost 1 base and J lost 9, with 13 bases in between. CDR1 is SGHDN and CDR2 is FVKESK in the germline V gene. CDR3 sequence (DNA): TGTGCCAGCAGCCAAGCTCGCGGGAAACCGCCCCAGCATTTT. Translation gives CASSQARGKPPQHF.

CDR3 loop: CASSLLGGGRNGELFF. CDR3 DNA: TGTGCCAGCAGCTTACTTGGCGGGGGAAGGAACGGGGAGCTGTTTTTT. The chain is built from TRBV7-2 and TRBJ2-2, with 7 nucleotides matching TRBD2. CDR3 length: 16 residues. The junction had 10 bases not matched to a gene; V was cut back by 2 bases and J by 7 bases. The germline V gene has CDR1 SGHTA and CDR2 FQGNSA.

The V gene is TRBV19, the J gene TRBJ1-5, with TRBD1 as a possible D gene (5 bases). Germline CDR1 LNHDA, CDR2 SQIVND (reference sequence). Trimming took 1 base from V and 4 from J, leaving 17 bases between them. The length of the CDR3 is 17 residues. CDR3 nucleotide sequence: TGTGCCAGTAGTATAGGGGGAGGACAAAGGAATAATCAGCCCCAGCATTTT. This encodes CASSIGGGQRNNQPQHF.

The CDR3, as DNA: TGTGCCAGCGCGACAGGTCACCGCACAGATACGCAGTATTTT. Protein: CASATGHRTDTQYF. V and J are TRBV10-3 and TRBJ2-3, with D tentatively TRBD1 (6 bases). Trimming pared 10 bases from V and 1 base from J, leaving 15 bases between. Germline V gives CDR1 ENHRY, CDR2 SYGVKD. This CDR3 contains 14 residues.

This sequence joins TRBV7-2 and TRBJ2-7; no clear D. The CDR3 runs 13 residues. Germline assignment: CDR1 SGHTA and CDR2 FQGNSA. Trimming stripped 3 bases from V and 2 bases from J, with 8 bases between. The CDR3 DNA follows: TGTGCCAGCAGCTTTAAAGCCGCCTACGAGCAGTACTTC. Its protein is CASSFKAAYEQYF.

The V gene is TRBV5-1, the J gene TRBJ1-2, with 7 bases fitting TRBD1. This CDR3 is 16 amino acids long. Germline CDR1 reads SGHRS; CDR2 reads YFSETQ. V lost 0 bases to trimming and J lost 7 bases; unmatched junction nucleotides: 12. The CDR3 DNA is TGCGCCAGCAGCTTGGGGGGCCCGACAGGGAAGATTGGCTACACCTTC. It is translated as CASSLGGPTGKIGYTF.

This clone was seen once. The chain's CDR3 is CASTLLRGRGEQFF. CDR3 in DNA: TGTGCCAGCACCCTCTTGAGGGGGCGAGGAGAGCAGTTCTTC. This sequence joins TRBV7-2 and TRBJ2-1; TRBD1 agrees at 7 bases. The CDR3 runs 14 residues. V lost 7 bases to trimming and J lost 10 bases; unmatched junction nucleotides: 13. Germline V gene lookup returns CDR1 SGHTA and CDR2 FQGNSA.